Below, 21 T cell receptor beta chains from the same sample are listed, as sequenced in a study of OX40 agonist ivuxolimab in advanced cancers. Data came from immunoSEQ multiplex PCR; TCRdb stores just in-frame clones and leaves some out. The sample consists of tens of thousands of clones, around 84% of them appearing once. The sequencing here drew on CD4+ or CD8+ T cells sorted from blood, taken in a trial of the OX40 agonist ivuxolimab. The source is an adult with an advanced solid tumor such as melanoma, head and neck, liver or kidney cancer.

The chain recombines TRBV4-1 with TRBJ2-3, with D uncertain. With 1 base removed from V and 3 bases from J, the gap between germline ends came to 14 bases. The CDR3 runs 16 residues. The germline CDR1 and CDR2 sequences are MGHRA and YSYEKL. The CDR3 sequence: CASSQGRSLSTDTQYF. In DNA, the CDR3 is TGCGCCAGCAGCCAAGGAAGGTCCTTGAGTACAGATACGCAGTATTTT.

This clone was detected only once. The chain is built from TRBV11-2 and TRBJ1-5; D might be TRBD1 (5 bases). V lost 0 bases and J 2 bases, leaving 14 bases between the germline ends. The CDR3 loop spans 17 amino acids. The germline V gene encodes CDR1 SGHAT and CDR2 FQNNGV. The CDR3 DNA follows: TGTGCCAGCAGCTTAGAAAACACAGGTCTAGGCAATCAGCCCCAGCATTTT. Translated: CASSLENTGLGNQPQHF.

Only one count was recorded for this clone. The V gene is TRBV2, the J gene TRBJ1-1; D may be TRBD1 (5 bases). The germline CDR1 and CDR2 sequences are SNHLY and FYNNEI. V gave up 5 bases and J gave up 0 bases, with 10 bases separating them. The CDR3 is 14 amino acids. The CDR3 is CASSPGLMNTEAFF. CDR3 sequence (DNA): TGTGCCAGCAGTCCAGGGCTCATGAACACTGAAGCTTTCTTT.

CDR3 in amino acids: CASSRSQGNEQFF. The DNA of the CDR3 is TGTGCCAGCTCACGTTCTCAGGGCAATGAGCAGTTCTTC. The chain recombines TRBV18 with TRBJ2-1; D may be TRBD1 (5 bases). Germline loops: CDR1 KGHSH, CDR2 LQKENI. The CDR3 is made up of 13 amino acids. The germline V and J ends were trimmed by 4 bases and 6 bases, with 10 bases remaining between them. The full variable domain, its missing parts supplied by reference TRBV18 and TRBJ2-1, is NAGVMQNPRHLVRRRGQEARLRCSPMKGHSHVYWYRQLPEEGLKFMVYLQKENIIDESGMPKERFSAEFPKEGPSILRIQQVVRGDSAAYFCASSRSQGNEQFFGPGTRLTVL.

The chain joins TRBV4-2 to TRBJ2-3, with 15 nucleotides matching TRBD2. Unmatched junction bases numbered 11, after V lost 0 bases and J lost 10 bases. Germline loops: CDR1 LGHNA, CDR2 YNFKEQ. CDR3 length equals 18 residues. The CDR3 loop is CASSQEYPGLAGGDAQYF. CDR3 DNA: TGTGCCAGCAGCCAAGAATACCCCGGACTAGCGGGAGGGGATGCGCAGTATTTT.

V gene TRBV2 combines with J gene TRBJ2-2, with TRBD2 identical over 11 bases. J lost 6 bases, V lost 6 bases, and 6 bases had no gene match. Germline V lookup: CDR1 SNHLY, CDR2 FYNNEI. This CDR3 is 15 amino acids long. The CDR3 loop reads CASSILAGDPGELFF. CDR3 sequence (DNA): TGTGCCAGCAGCATACTAGCGGGAGACCCCGGGGAGCTGTTTTTT.

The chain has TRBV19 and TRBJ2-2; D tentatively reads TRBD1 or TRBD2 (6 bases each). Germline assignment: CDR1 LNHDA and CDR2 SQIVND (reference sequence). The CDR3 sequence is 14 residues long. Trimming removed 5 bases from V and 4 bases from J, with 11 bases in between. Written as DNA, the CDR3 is TGTGCCAGTAGTTGGGGGGCGCTCACCGGGGAGCTGTTTTTT. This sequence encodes CASSWGALTGELFF.

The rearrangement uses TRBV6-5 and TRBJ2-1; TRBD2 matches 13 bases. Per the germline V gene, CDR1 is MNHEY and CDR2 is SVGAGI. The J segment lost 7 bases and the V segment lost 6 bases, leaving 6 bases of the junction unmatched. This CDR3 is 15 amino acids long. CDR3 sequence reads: CASRTLAGGRNEQFF. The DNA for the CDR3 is TGTGCCAGCAGAACACTAGCGGGAGGGAGGAATGAGCAGTTCTTC.

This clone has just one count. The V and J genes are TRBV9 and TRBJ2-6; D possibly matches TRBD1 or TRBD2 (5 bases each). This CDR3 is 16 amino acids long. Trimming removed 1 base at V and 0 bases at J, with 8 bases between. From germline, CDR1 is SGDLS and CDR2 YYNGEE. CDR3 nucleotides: TGTGCCAGCAGCGTATCGGGGCTCTCTGGGGCCAACGTCCTGACTTTC. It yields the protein CASSVSGLSGANVLTF.

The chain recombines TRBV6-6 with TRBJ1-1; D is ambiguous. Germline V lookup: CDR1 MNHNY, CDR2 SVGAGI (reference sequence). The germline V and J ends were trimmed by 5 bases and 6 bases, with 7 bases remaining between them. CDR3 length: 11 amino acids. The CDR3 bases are TGTGCCAGCAGTCAGAGGTCTGAAGCTTTCTTT. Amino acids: CASSQRSEAFF.

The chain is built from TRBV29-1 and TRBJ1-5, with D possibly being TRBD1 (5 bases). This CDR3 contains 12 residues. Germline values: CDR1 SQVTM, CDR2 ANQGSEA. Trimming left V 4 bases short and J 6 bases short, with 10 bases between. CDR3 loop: CSVGEGTQPQHF. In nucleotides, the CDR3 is TGCAGCGTTGGGGAGGGGACTCAGCCCCAGCATTTT. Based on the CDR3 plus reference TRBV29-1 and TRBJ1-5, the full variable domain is SAVISQKPSRDICQRGTSLTIQCQVDSQVTMMFWYRQQPGQSLTLIATANQGSEATYESGFVIDKFPISRPNLTFSTLTVSNMSPEDSSIYLCSVGEGTQPQHFGDGTRLSIL.

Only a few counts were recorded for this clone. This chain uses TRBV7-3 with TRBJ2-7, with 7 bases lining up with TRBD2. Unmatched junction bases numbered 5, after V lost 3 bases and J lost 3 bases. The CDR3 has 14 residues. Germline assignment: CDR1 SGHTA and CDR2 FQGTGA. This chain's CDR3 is CASSLWDYYYEQYV. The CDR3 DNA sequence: TGTGCCAGCAGCTTGTGGGACTACTACTACGAGCAGTACGTC.

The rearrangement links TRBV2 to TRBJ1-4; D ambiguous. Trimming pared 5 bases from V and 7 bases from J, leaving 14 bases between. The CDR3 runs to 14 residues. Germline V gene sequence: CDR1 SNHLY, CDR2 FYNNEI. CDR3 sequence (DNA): TGTGCCAGCAGTTCCGGGGAGGACCGTGAAAAACTGTTTTTT. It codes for CASSSGEDREKLFF.

The DNA of the CDR3 is TGTGCCAGCAGTGATGGCTTCGGGGGTGAGACCCAGTACTTC. Translation: CASSDGFGGETQYF. The rearrangement links TRBV2 to TRBJ2-5; tentatively, D is TRBD2 (6 bases). The length of the CDR3 is 14 residues. V lost 3 bases and J lost 5, with 13 bases in between. CDR1 and CDR2 (germline): SNHLY, FYNNEI. Supplemented by reference TRBV2 and TRBJ2-5, the full variable domain reads EPEVTQTPSHQVTQMGQEVILRCVPISNHLYFYWYRQILGQKVEFLVSFYNNEISEKSEIFDDQFSVERPDGSNFTLKIRSTKLEDSAMYFCASSDGFGGETQYFGPGTRLLVL.

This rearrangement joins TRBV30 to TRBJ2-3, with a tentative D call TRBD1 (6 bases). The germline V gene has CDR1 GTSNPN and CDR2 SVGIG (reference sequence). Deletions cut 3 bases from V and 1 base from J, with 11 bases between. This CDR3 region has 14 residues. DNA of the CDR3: TGTGCCTGGAGCCGGACAGCCCGCACAGATACGCAGTATTTT. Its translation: CAWSRTARTDTQYF.

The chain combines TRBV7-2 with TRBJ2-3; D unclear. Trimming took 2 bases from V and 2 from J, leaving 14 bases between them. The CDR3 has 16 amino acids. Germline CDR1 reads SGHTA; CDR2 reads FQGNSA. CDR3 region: CASSLQSNGNTDTQYF. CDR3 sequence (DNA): TGTGCCAGCAGCTTACAATCGAATGGGAACACAGATACGCAGTATTTT.

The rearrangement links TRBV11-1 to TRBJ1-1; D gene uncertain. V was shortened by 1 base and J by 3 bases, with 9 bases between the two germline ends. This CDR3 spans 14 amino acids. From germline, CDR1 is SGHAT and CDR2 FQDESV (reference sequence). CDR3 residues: CASSLGGRYTEAFF. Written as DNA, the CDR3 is TGTGCCAGCAGCTTAGGGGGAAGGTACACTGAAGCTTTCTTT.

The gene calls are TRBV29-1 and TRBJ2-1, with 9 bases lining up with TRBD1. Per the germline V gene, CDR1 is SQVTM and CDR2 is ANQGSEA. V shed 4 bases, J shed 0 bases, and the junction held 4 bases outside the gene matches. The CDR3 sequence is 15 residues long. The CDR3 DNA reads TGCAGCGTTGGGACAGGGGCCAGCTCCTACAATGAGCAGTTCTTC. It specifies CSVGTGASSYNEQFF.

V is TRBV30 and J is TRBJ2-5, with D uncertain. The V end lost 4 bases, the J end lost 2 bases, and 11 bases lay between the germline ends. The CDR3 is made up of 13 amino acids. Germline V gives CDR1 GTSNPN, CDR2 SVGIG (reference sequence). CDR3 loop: CAWNRVAQETQYF. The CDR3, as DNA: TGTGCCTGGAATAGGGTCGCACAAGAGACCCAGTACTTC.

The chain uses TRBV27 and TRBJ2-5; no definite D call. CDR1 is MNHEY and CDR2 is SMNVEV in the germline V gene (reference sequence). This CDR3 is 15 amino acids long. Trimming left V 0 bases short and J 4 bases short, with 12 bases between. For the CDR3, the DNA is TGTGCCAGCAGTTTATCGTGGGTACCAAGAGAGACCCAGTACTTC. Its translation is CASSLSWVPRETQYF.

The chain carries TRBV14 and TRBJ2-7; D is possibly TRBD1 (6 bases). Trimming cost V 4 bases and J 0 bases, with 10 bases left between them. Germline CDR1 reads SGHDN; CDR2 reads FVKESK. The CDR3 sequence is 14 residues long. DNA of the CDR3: TGTGCCAGCAGCCCGGGACATCGCTCCTACGAGCAGTACGTC. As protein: CASSPGHRSYEQYV.